These 28 T cell receptor beta chains were all obtained from the same sample, sequenced in a study of vaccination effects on CD4 cells after COVID-19. Antigen-specific CD4+ T cells expanded by the ViraFEST assay with viral peptide pools were then sequenced. Subsequent to approximately 11 days of culture, CD4+ T cells were isolated. Nucleocapsid antibodies stayed negative before and after vaccination, showing no earlier SARS-CoV-2 infection. These receptors' targets are unknown. Sequenced by immunoSEQ multiplex PCR; TCRdb stores in-frame clones only, minus some. The table has around 25,000 clones, approximately 83% seen once. The source material was CD4+ T cells from PBMCs cultured with HCoV-NL63 spike peptides, sampled before COVID-19 vaccination. These receptor sequences come from a human donor who received a COVID-19 vaccine.

V is TRBV7-8 and J is TRBJ2-2; D possibly corresponds to TRBD2 (6 bases). The germline gives CDR1 SGHVS, CDR2 FQNEAQ. V dropped 2 bases and J dropped 6 bases, with 16 bases sitting between them. CDR3 length equals 16 residues. The CDR3 reads CASSLTNLGTSGELFF. The DNA for the CDR3 is TGTGCCAGCAGCTTAACCAACTTGGGGACTTCCGGGGAGCTGTTTTTT.

The chain combines TRBV5-3 with TRBJ1-2; TRBD1 matches at 8 bases. TRBV5-3 carries the ORF label, with uncertain function. The V gene end was trimmed by 4 bases and the J gene end by 1 base; junction bases not matched to a gene: 12. This CDR3 region has 17 residues. The CDR3: CARSHGTGIVGNYGYTF. The CDR3 region has the DNA TGTGCCAGAAGCCACGGGACAGGAATCGTAGGTAACTATGGCTACACCTTC.

The gene calls are TRBV29-1 and TRBJ2-1; D is uncertain. Germline CDR1 and CDR2: SQVTM and ANQGSEA. Trimming took 5 bases from V and 7 from J, leaving 15 bases between them. This CDR3 has 13 amino acids. CDR3 residues: CSVQLRLGNEQFF. The CDR3 bases are TGCAGCGTTCAATTGCGGTTGGGGAATGAGCAGTTCTTC.

The chain has TRBV6-5 and TRBJ2-7, with D tentatively TRBD1 (6 bases). Germline V gene sequence: CDR1 MNHEY, CDR2 SVGAGI. The CDR3 has 13 residues. V lost 6 bases to trimming and J lost 5 bases, with 14 bases between them. CDR3 protein: CASRDLTGNEQYF. CDR3 DNA: TGTGCCAGCAGAGACTTAACAGGGAACGAGCAGTACTTC.

V is TRBV6-5 and J is TRBJ2-3, with TRBD1 matching over 8 bases. Germline CDR1 MNHEY, CDR2 SVGAGI. The CDR3 is made up of 15 amino acids. Trimming cost V 6 bases and J 0 bases; bases outside gene matches: 5. This CDR3 is CASSKWTGSTDTQYF. The CDR3 nucleotides read TGTGCCAGCAGCAAATGGACAGGGAGCACAGATACGCAGTATTTT.

This clone has just a few counts. The rearrangement links TRBV6-2 or TRBV6-3 to TRBJ1-3; D is ambiguous. V was shortened by 5 bases and J by 0 bases, with 11 bases between the two germline ends. The CDR3 length is 15 residues. Germline V lookup: CDR1 MNHEY, CDR2 SVGEGT. Here the CDR3 reads CASSLLGNSGNTIYF. CDR3 coding DNA: TGTGCCAGCAGTCTACTCGGTAACTCTGGAAACACCATATATTTT.

The rearrangement links TRBV6-4 to TRBJ1-2, with D possibly TRBD1 on 5 matching bases. V was clipped by 3 bases and J by 0 bases, with 5 bases between them. CDR1 MRHNA and CDR2 SNTAGT come from the germline V gene. The CDR3 loop spans 13 amino acids. The CDR3 DNA is TGTGCCAGCAGTGAAGGGGCTAACTATGGCTACACCTTC. Translation gives CASSEGANYGYTF.

V is TRBV11-2 and J is TRBJ2-5; no clear D gene. The V end lost 0 bases, the J end lost 4 bases, and 3 bases lay between the germline ends. CDR1 SGHAT and CDR2 FQNNGV come from the germline V gene. The CDR3 is 12 amino acids. The CDR3: CASSLDRETQYF. The CDR3 nucleotides read TGTGCCAGCAGCTTAGACAGAGAGACCCAGTACTTC.

The chain employs TRBV18 and TRBJ2-7; TRBD1 agrees at 8 bases. The V segment lost 1 base and the J segment 0 bases; nucleotides outside the gene matches: 5. This CDR3 contains 16 residues. Germline V gene sequence: CDR1 KGHSH, CDR2 LQKENI. The DNA for the CDR3 is TGTGCCAGCTCACCACGGGGGACAGGCCGCTCCTACGAGCAGTACTTC. Its protein product is CASSPRGTGRSYEQYF.

The chain joins TRBV2 to TRBJ2-2; 8 bases map to TRBD1. This CDR3 spans 15 amino acids. The ends lost 6 bases at V and 3 bases at J; junction bases unmatched: 6. Germline loops: CDR1 SNHLY, CDR2 FYNNEI. CDR3 residues: CASSSGGADTGELFF. The CDR3 nucleotides are TGTGCCAGCAGCTCAGGGGGCGCGGACACCGGGGAGCTGTTTTTT.

The rearrangement links TRBV2 to TRBJ2-6; possibly TRBD2 for D (5 bases). The germline V and J ends were trimmed by 6 bases and 4 bases, with 16 bases remaining between them. This CDR3 is built from 16 residues. Looked up from germline, CDR1 is SNHLY and CDR2 is FYNNEI. CDR3 sequence: CASRGGVTSGANVLTF. The DNA of the CDR3 is TGTGCCAGCAGAGGAGGAGTCACGAGCGGGGCCAACGTCCTGACTTTC.

This clone has a handful of counts. The genes are TRBV6-5 and TRBJ2-1; 8 nucleotides line up with TRBD2. After removal of 1 base from V and 7 bases from J, the junction contained 6 bases not matched to a gene. The CDR3 extends over 15 amino acids. Germline V gene lookup returns CDR1 MNHEY and CDR2 SVGAGI. The CDR3 coding sequence is TGTGCCAGCAGTTACTTTACGGGGGGGCCGAATGAGCAGTTCTTC. Its translation: CASSYFTGGPNEQFF.

The V and J genes are TRBV6-7 and TRBJ2-1; D is uncertain. TRBV6-7 is classed as an ORF, of uncertain function. V was trimmed by 2 bases and J by 1 base, leaving 6 bases between them. This CDR3 is 14 amino acids long. The CDR3 DNA follows: TGTGCCAGCAGTTACCTTGTTTCCTACAATGAGCAGTTCTTC. Encoded protein: CASSYLVSYNEQFF.

V usage is TRBV3-1 (or the pseudogene TRBV3-2) and J usage is TRBJ1-1; tentatively, D is TRBD1 (5 bases). CDR1 and CDR2 (germline): LGHDT, YNNKEL (reference sequence). The CDR3 extends over 18 amino acids. V was cut by 1 base and J by 3 bases, with 21 bases left in between. The DNA of the CDR3 is TGTGCCAGCAGCCAAGTCCTGGGACCGGTTGCGTCGTACACTGAAGCTTTCTTT. Translating it yields CASSQVLGPVASYTEAFF.

The chain employs TRBV19 and TRBJ1-5; D remains unclear. V was trimmed by 8 bases and J by 3 bases, leaving 11 bases between them. Germline lookup yields CDR1 LNHDA and CDR2 SQIVND (reference sequence). The CDR3 spans 13 residues. CDR3 DNA sequence: TGTGCCAGTGGACGGAGCGACAATCAGCCCCAGCATTTT. This codes for CASGRSDNQPQHF.

This clone was counted only a few times. The chain uses TRBV2 and TRBJ1-3; 8 nucleotides agree with TRBD1. Trimming at V came to 6 bases and at J to 4 bases, leaving 5 bases not matched to a gene. The V gene's germline CDR1 is SNHLY and CDR2 FYNNEI. The CDR3 consists of 14 residues. CDR3 sequence (DNA): TGTGCCAGCAGGACGGACAGGGTCGGAAACACCATATATTTT. Translating gives CASRTDRVGNTIYF.

This clone was seen more than once but under ten times. This rearrangement joins TRBV10-1 to TRBJ2-5; 8 nucleotides match TRBD2. This CDR3 region has 13 residues. The V gene end was trimmed by 6 bases and the J gene end by 5 bases; junction bases not matched to a gene: 5. Germline loops: CDR1 WNHNN, CDR2 SYGVQD (reference sequence). DNA for the CDR3: TGCGCCAGCAGCCAGGGACTAGTGGAGACCCAGTACTTC. Translating gives CASSQGLVETQYF.

This sequence joins TRBV2 and TRBJ1-5; 8 bases match TRBD1. Losses at the gene ends were 10 bases for V and 4 bases for J; bases not matched to a gene: 12. This CDR3 spans 15 amino acids. Germline CDR1 is SNHLY and CDR2 is FYNNEI. In DNA form, the CDR3 reads TGTGCCACACTTCCCGGGACAGGAGATAATCAGCCCCAGCATTTT. This translates into CATLPGTGDNQPQHF.

This chain uses TRBV4-1 with TRBJ2-1; 8 bases fit TRBD2. The germline V gene has CDR1 MGHRA and CDR2 YSYEKL. V trimming: 3 bases; J trimming: 2 bases; junction bases outside the gene matches: 9. CDR3 size: 17 residues. The CDR3 here is CASSQGLGGRPYNEQFF. The CDR3 bases are TGCGCCAGCAGCCAGGGATTGGGCGGGAGGCCCTACAATGAGCAGTTCTTC.

The chain joins TRBV18 to TRBJ2-4; D not resolved. V was cut by 4 bases and J by 6 bases, with 13 bases left in between. The CDR3 loop spans 14 amino acids. Germline V gene sequence: CDR1 KGHSH, CDR2 LQKENI. CDR3 DNA: TGTGCCAGCTCACTATCTGGTTCAGGAAACATTCAGTACTTC. Amino acid sequence: CASSLSGSGNIQYF.

The J gene is TRBJ2-1, the V gene TRBV19; no firm D call. V was clipped by 7 bases and J by 0 bases, with 7 bases between them. Germline CDR1 is LNHDA and CDR2 is SQIVND (reference sequence). CDR3 length: 13 residues. DNA of the CDR3: TGTGCCAGTATGCCGGACTCCTACAATGAGCAGTTCTTC. Its protein product is CASMPDSYNEQFF.

This clone has more than one count but fewer than ten. The chain carries TRBV2 and TRBJ2-2; D is possibly TRBD1 or TRBD2 (7 bases each). Between the trimmed V and J ends, which lost 5 bases and 4 bases, there was a span of 14 bases. The CDR3 loop spans 15 amino acids. Germline V gives CDR1 SNHLY, CDR2 FYNNEI. The CDR3 is CASSNRGGITGELFF. As DNA, the CDR3 is TGTGCCAGCAGTAACAGGGGAGGGATCACCGGGGAGCTGTTTTTT.

This chain links TRBV7-9 with TRBJ2-3; D uncertain. The CDR3 runs 14 residues. V gave up 2 bases and J gave up 4 bases, with 10 bases separating them. Germline CDR1 reads SEHNR; CDR2 reads FQNEAQ (reference sequence). CDR3: CASSLHFGPDTQYF. The CDR3 DNA reads as TGTGCCAGCAGCTTACATTTCGGCCCAGATACGCAGTATTTT.

J is TRBJ2-3 and V is TRBV27, with D perhaps matching TRBD2 (5 bases). Germline lookup yields CDR1 MNHEY and CDR2 SMNVEV (reference sequence). With 4 bases removed from V and 14 bases from J, the gap between germline ends came to 13 bases. The CDR3 contains 11 residues. As DNA, the CDR3 is TGTGCCAGCAGTTCTACTAGTTTGACGTATTTT. This gives the protein CASSSTSLTYF.

The rearrangement links TRBV5-4 to TRBJ1-1; no clear D gene. V shed 1 base and J shed 1 base, with 11 bases lying between them. Germline V lookup: CDR1 SGHNT, CDR2 YYREEE (reference sequence). The CDR3 is 15 residues long. The CDR3 sequence is CASSLFTSKNTEAFF. CDR3 bases: TGTGCCAGCAGCTTGTTTACCAGTAAGAACACTGAAGCTTTCTTT.

The rearrangement links TRBV4-1 to TRBJ2-5, with D perhaps TRBD1 or TRBD2 (6 bases each). CDR3 length equals 16 residues. Germline V gene lookup returns CDR1 MGHRA and CDR2 YSYEKL. V lost 3 bases and J 7 bases, leaving 21 bases between the germline ends. As DNA, the CDR3 is TGCGCCAGCAGCCATCCTAGACAGGATCCGGGGGCGACCCAGTACTTC. Translating gives CASSHPRQDPGATQYF.

The chain is built from TRBV3-1 (or the pseudogene TRBV3-2) and TRBJ1-6; no clear D gene. This CDR3 has 16 residues. Per germline, CDR1 LGHDT and CDR2 YNNKEL (reference sequence). V lost 1 base to trimming and J lost 6 bases, with 13 bases between them. The CDR3 DNA reads as TGTGCCAGCAGCCAAGGAGCGGCAGCCTTTAATTCACCCCTCCACTTT. Its protein product is CASSQGAAAFNSPLHF.

This sequence joins TRBV7-8 and TRBJ2-3; D is perhaps TRBD1 or TRBD2 (6 bases each). The V end lost 1 base, the J end lost 4 bases, and 9 bases lay between the germline ends. Germline CDR1 and CDR2: SGHVS and FQNEAQ. The CDR3 spans 14 residues. In DNA form, the CDR3 reads TGTGCCAGCAGCTTAGGGGGGGCGCCAGATACGCAGTATTTT. Translation: CASSLGGAPDTQYF.